The count of the clone carrying this TCR beta chain is one. The protocol was immunoSEQ multiplex PCR, while the TCRdb copy is restricted to in-frame clones and leaves out a portion. This table has about 42,000 clones, about 91% appearing once. The V end was cut by 6 bases, the J end by 1 base, with 10 bases between. Per germline, CDR1 MNHNY and CDR2 SVGAGI (reference sequence). This CDR3 spans 13 amino acids. The entry originates in a study of T cell changes during pregnancy in multiple sclerosis. The clonotype was recovered from a female donor in good health, enrolled as a control in a pregnancy study. The chain has TRBV6-6 and TRBJ2-7; tentative D call: TRBD1 (5 bases). The sample was CD4+ T cells from peripheral blood mononuclear cells, taken in the second trimester of pregnancy. CDR3 nucleotides: TGTGCCAGCAGGGGGCGAAATTCCTACGAGCAGTACTTC. Translating gives CASRGRNSYEQYF.